What follows describes a single T cell receptor beta chain. The data were obtained in a study of technical replicates of blood from several donors. Libraries were prepared by immunoSEQ multiplex PCR; TCRdb keeps only in-frame clonotypes and omits some of them. Altogether some 56,000 clones are present, nearly 95% being singletons, with the ten largest covering 2.5% to 3.5%. Trimming pared 6 bases from V and 0 bases from J, leaving 19 bases between. The CDR3 covers 16 residues. The germline V gene has CDR1 SGHNT and CDR2 YYREEE (reference sequence). Material for sequencing was PBMCs. This receptor was obtained from a human donor in good health. Some clones in this sample may be carry-over from other donors' samples. The V gene is TRBV5-4, the J gene TRBJ2-7; maybe TRBD1 (5 bases). CDR3 amino acids: CASNLSGLGNSYEQYF. The CDR3 DNA follows: TGTGCCAGCAACCTGTCAGGGTTGGGGAACTCCTACGAGCAGTACTTC. Full variable domain (rest looked up from reference TRBV5-4 and TRBJ2-7): ETGVTQSPTHLIKTRGQQVTLRCSSQSGHNTVSWYQQALGQGPQFIFQYYREEENGRGNFPPRFSGLQFPNYSSELNVNALELDDSALYLCASNLSGLGNSYEQYFGPGTRLTVT.